One sample yielded the 30 T cell receptor beta chains listed below, sequenced in a study of blood T cell repertoires in COVID-19. Generated by immunoSEQ multiplex PCR, the TCRdb table keeps only in-frame clones and is missing some. Of approximately 94,000 clones listed, about 90% were seen once; the top ten hold about 6.9%. The source material was peripheral blood. The receptors were gathered from a young man in a cohort sampled during active COVID-19.

This clone has a single count. The V gene is TRBV4-2, the J gene TRBJ2-1; 8 bases fit TRBD1. From germline, CDR1 is LGHNA and CDR2 YNFKEQ. CDR3 length: 13 amino acids. V trimming: 4 bases; J trimming: 10 bases; junction bases outside the gene matches: 6. In DNA form, the CDR3 reads TGTGCCAGCAGCCTGACCCGGGACAGGGAGCAGTTCTTC. Translation gives CASSLTRDREQFF.

This clone was picked up a small number of times. V is TRBV2 and J is TRBJ2-7; D ambiguous. Germline CDR1 SNHLY, CDR2 FYNNEI. Trimming took 0 bases from V and 12 from J, leaving 15 bases between them. CDR3 length: 13 residues. The DNA for the CDR3 is TGTGCCAGCAGTGAAGCGCTTAGACACGCGCCGTACTTC. It yields the protein CASSEALRHAPYF.

This rearrangement joins TRBV19 to TRBJ1-2; maybe TRBD1 (5 bases). This CDR3 is 14 amino acids long. The germline gives CDR1 LNHDA, CDR2 SQIVND (reference sequence). V lost 7 bases and J 4 bases, leaving 16 bases between the germline ends. This CDR3 is CASIPTDFGYGYTF. In nucleotides, the CDR3 is TGTGCCAGTATCCCGACAGATTTTGGCTATGGCTACACCTTC.

The gene calls are TRBV28 and TRBJ2-7, with D tentatively TRBD1 (5 bases). The CDR3 spans 12 residues. Per the germline V gene, CDR1 is MDHEN and CDR2 is SYDVKM. V lost 5 bases and J 5 bases, leaving 10 bases between the germline ends. The CDR3 region has the DNA TGTGCCAGCAGTCCCAGACAGCACGAGCAGTACTTC. Its protein product is CASSPRQHEQYF.

This clone was seen only once. The chain is built from TRBV19 and TRBJ2-3; TRBD1 is a possible D gene (6 bases). CDR3 length: 13 residues. CDR1 and CDR2 (germline): LNHDA, SQIVND (reference sequence). V lost 6 bases and J lost 8, with 15 bases in between. CDR3 loop: CASSSSGVRTQYF. In DNA, the CDR3 is TGTGCCAGTAGCAGCTCAGGGGTACGTACGCAGTATTTT.

The V and J genes are TRBV11-2 and TRBJ2-3; maybe TRBD2 (5 bases). The CDR3 is 16 amino acids. Trimming left V 5 bases short and J 6 bases short, with 21 bases between. Germline V gene sequence: CDR1 SGHAT, CDR2 FQNNGV. CDR3 sequence: CASSQTTPPGWDTQYF. The CDR3 coding sequence is TGTGCCAGCAGCCAAACGACTCCCCCGGGGTGGGATACGCAGTATTTT.

This chain joins TRBV7-2 and TRBJ2-1, with D perhaps TRBD2 (6 bases). The CDR3 covers 15 residues. The germline V gene has CDR1 SGHTA and CDR2 FQGNSA. The V gene lost 0 bases and the J gene lost 2 bases, with 8 bases spanning the gap. The CDR3 nucleotides read TGTGCCAGCAGCTTAGCGGGGGGTACCTACAATGAGCAGTTCTTC. This sequence encodes CASSLAGGTYNEQFF.

CDR3 amino acids: CASSPPDRPNEQFF. Here the CDR3 DNA reads TGCGCCAGCAGTCCTCCTGACAGACCCAATGAGCAGTTCTTC. The chain recombines TRBV10-1 with TRBJ2-1, with D possibly TRBD1 on 5 matching bases. Germline values: CDR1 WNHNN, CDR2 SYGVQD (reference sequence). The CDR3 covers 14 residues. V lost 5 bases and J 6 bases, leaving 14 bases between the germline ends.

The genes are TRBV9 and TRBJ1-6, with 8 bases lining up with TRBD1. The germline V gene encodes CDR1 SGDLS and CDR2 YYNGEE. The CDR3 contains 17 residues. The junction had 10 bases not matched to a gene; V was cut back by 4 bases and J by 4 bases. The CDR3 DNA sequence: TGTGCCAGCAGCATATACCGGGACAGGAAATATAATTCACCCCTCCACTTT. Translated, it gives CASSIYRDRKYNSPLHF.

V usage is TRBV12-3 or TRBV12-4 and J usage is TRBJ2-3, with 9 bases that match TRBD2. The CDR3 contains 13 residues. V shed 6 bases and J 5 bases; nucleotides not matched to a gene: 3. CDR3 DNA: TGTGCCAGCAGGGGACTAGCCGAAGATACGCAGTATTTT. Its translation: CASRGLAEDTQYF.

The gene calls are TRBV11-2 and TRBJ1-4; tentatively, D is TRBD1 (6 bases). The CDR3 has 16 amino acids. V lost 1 base and J lost 8, with 17 bases in between. Germline V lookup: CDR1 SGHAT, CDR2 FQNNGV. The DNA for the CDR3 is TGTGCCAGCAGCTTAGTAGGTACAGGGAGAGAAGAAAAACTGTTTTTT. Translation: CASSLVGTGREEKLFF.

The chain recombines TRBV4-3 with TRBJ1-2, with TRBD1 matching over 7 bases. Germline loops: CDR1 LGHNA, CDR2 YSLEER. After removal of 1 base from V and 4 bases from J, the junction contained 6 bases not matched to a gene. The CDR3 runs to 15 residues. CDR3 protein: CASSQAYDRAYGYTF. CDR3 DNA sequence: TGCGCCAGCAGCCAAGCCTACGACAGGGCCTATGGCTACACCTTC.

V and J are TRBV18 and TRBJ1-2; 8 positions agree with TRBD1. The ends lost 0 bases at V and 0 bases at J; junction bases unmatched: 6. CDR3 length equals 17 residues. Germline V gene data show CDR1 as KGHSH and CDR2 as LQKENI. The CDR3: CASSPPQGAGANYGYTF. The DNA for the CDR3 is TGTGCCAGCTCACCACCCCAGGGGGCAGGGGCTAACTATGGCTACACCTTC.

The rearrangement joins TRBV7-2 to TRBJ1-6; D call uncertain. The germline V gene encodes CDR1 SGHTA and CDR2 FQGNSA. The CDR3 covers 13 residues. Trimming removed 5 bases from V and 6 bases from J, with 8 bases in between. The chain's CDR3 is CASSPRFNSPLHF. The CDR3 DNA is TGTGCCAGCAGCCCGAGATTTAATTCACCCCTCCACTTT.

The V call is TRBV5-1, the J call TRBJ1-1, with D possibly TRBD1 on 5 matching bases. The CDR3 totals 13 residues. CDR1 and CDR2 (germline): SGHRS, YFSETQ. The V end was cut by 3 bases, the J end by 4 bases, with 10 bases between. The CDR3 region is CASSSRGGTEAFF. For the CDR3, the DNA is TGCGCCAGCAGCTCGCGGGGGGGCACTGAAGCTTTCTTT.

The genes are TRBV28 and TRBJ2-3, with TRBD2 matching over 7 bases. Germline V gives CDR1 MDHEN, CDR2 SYDVKM. Trimming took 6 bases from V and 4 from J; bases not matched to a gene: 10. This CDR3 has 15 residues. The DNA of the CDR3 is TGTGCCAGCAGCTGGACCGCCCGGGGGGCAGATACGCAGTATTTT. Its translation: CASSWTARGADTQYF.

The chain couples TRBV29-1 to TRBJ1-1, with TRBD1 identical over 9 bases. The V and J ends lost 1 base and 8 bases, in that order; junction bases with no gene match: 5. CDR3 size: 13 residues. The germline CDR1 and CDR2 sequences are SQVTM and ANQGSEA. CDR3: CSVEVQQGAEAFF. The CDR3 DNA is TGCAGCGTTGAAGTCCAACAGGGGGCGGAAGCTTTCTTT.

The chain couples TRBV6-6 to TRBJ2-1; 12 bases are a match to TRBD2. The V gene end was trimmed by 2 bases and the J gene end by 10 bases; junction bases not matched to a gene: 3. Germline lookup yields CDR1 MNHNY and CDR2 SVGAGI (reference sequence). The CDR3 consists of 14 residues. CDR3 loop: CASSYLAGGDEQFF. CDR3 DNA: TGTGCCAGCAGTTACCTAGCGGGGGGGGACGAGCAGTTCTTC.

The chain couples TRBV7-2 to TRBJ2-5, with 9 bases identical to TRBD2. Trimming took 5 bases from V and 5 from J; bases not matched to a gene: 3. The CDR3 covers 13 residues. Germline assignment: CDR1 SGHTA and CDR2 FQGNSA. The CDR3 sequence is CASSRGGAETQYF. The CDR3 DNA reads TGTGCCAGCAGCCGCGGGGGGGCGGAGACCCAGTACTTC.

This clone appeared a few times. J is TRBJ2-6 and V is TRBV11-3; 11 positions match TRBD1. Germline-derived CDR1 and CDR2 are SGHNT and YENEEA. The CDR3 is 17 amino acids. V lost 5 bases, J lost 3 bases, and 6 bases stayed unmatched. CDR3: CASSLGTGGGGANVLTF. CDR3 nucleotide sequence: TGTGCCAGCAGCCTAGGGACAGGGGGTGGTGGGGCCAACGTCCTGACTTTC.

The chain recombines TRBV29-1 with TRBJ1-2; no clear D. The CDR3 has 12 amino acids. The V and J ends lost 6 bases and 6 bases respectively, with 14 bases between them. Looked up from germline, CDR1 is SQVTM and CDR2 is ANQGSEA. The CDR3 is CSVGEGGDGYTF. The CDR3 DNA follows: TGCAGCGTGGGAGAGGGCGGGGATGGCTACACCTTC. Full variable domain (remainder filled in from reference TRBV29-1 and TRBJ1-2): SAVISQKPSRDICQRGTSLTIQCQVDSQVTMMFWYRQQPGQSLTLIATANQGSEATYESGFVIDKFPISRPNLTFSTLTVSNMSPEDSSIYLCSVGEGGDGYTFGSGTRLTVV.

The chain combines TRBV9 with TRBJ2-3; weak D call: TRBD1 (5 bases). This CDR3 has 14 amino acids. V dropped 2 bases and J dropped 0 bases, with 7 bases sitting between them. Germline CDR1 is SGDLS and CDR2 is YYNGEE. The CDR3 nucleotides read TGTGCCAGCAGCGTTTCAGGGAGCACAGATACGCAGTATTTT. Translation: CASSVSGSTDTQYF.

This sequence joins TRBV11-2 and TRBJ1-4; D is unclear. Looked up from germline, CDR1 is SGHAT and CDR2 is FQNNGV. Trimming pared 6 bases from V and 8 bases from J, leaving 16 bases between. The CDR3 totals 14 residues. The chain's CDR3 is CASSPRRGEEKLFF. In DNA form, the CDR3 reads TGTGCCAGCAGTCCCCGGCGCGGGGAAGAAAAACTGTTTTTT.

CDR3 DNA sequence: TGTGCCAGCAGCTTAAGACAGGGGTACAATGAGCAGTTCTTC. It is translated as CASSLRQGYNEQFF. V and J are TRBV7-9 and TRBJ2-1; 8 nucleotides agree with TRBD1. The CDR3 extends over 14 amino acids. CDR1 is SEHNR and CDR2 is FQNEAQ in the germline V gene (reference sequence). V lost 2 bases to trimming and J lost 4 bases; unmatched junction nucleotides: 1.

This chain uses TRBV19 with TRBJ2-2; 8 bases are shared with TRBD2. Trimming took 0 bases from V and 11 from J; bases not matched to a gene: 2. Germline V gene lookup returns CDR1 LNHDA and CDR2 SQIVND (reference sequence). CDR3 length equals 13 residues. The CDR3, as DNA: TGTGCCAGTAGTATAGATAGCGGGGTCGAGCTGTTTTTT. This codes for CASSIDSGVELFF.

This chain joins TRBV6-5 and TRBJ2-7, with 7 bases fitting TRBD2. This CDR3 comprises 14 residues. The germline gives CDR1 MNHEY, CDR2 SVGAGI. Trimming took 8 bases from V and 3 from J; bases not matched to a gene: 10. For the CDR3, the DNA is TGTGCCAGCTTACCCAGCCCGGGGGGCTACGAGCAGTACTTC. Its translation is CASLPSPGGYEQYF.

This clone was detected only once. Here the CDR3 reads CAWSVLDRGSTEAFF. CDR3 nucleotides: TGTGCCTGGAGTGTACTGGACAGGGGAAGTACTGAAGCTTTCTTT. The chain has TRBV30 and TRBJ1-1; 9 bases are shared with TRBD1. The CDR3 has 15 residues. J lost 5 bases, V lost 0 bases, and 7 bases had no gene match. CDR1 is GTSNPN and CDR2 is SVGIG in the germline V gene (reference sequence).

This sequence joins TRBV7-9 and TRBJ1-2; D is perhaps TRBD1 (5 bases). CDR3 size: 14 residues. Germline V gene data show CDR1 as SEHNR and CDR2 as FQNEAQ (reference sequence). V was trimmed by 1 base and J by 6 bases, leaving 12 bases between them. In nucleotides, the CDR3 is TGTGCCAGCAGCTTAGGGGGGGAACGGAATGGCTACACCTTC. Translating gives CASSLGGERNGYTF.

This chain joins TRBV2 and TRBJ2-1; TRBD2 agrees at 9 bases. The CDR3 consists of 16 residues. In germline, CDR1 is SNHLY, CDR2 FYNNEI. The V and J ends lost 8 bases and 4 bases, in that order; junction bases with no gene match: 12. DNA for the CDR3: TGTGCCAGCCTCCCAGACGGACTAGCGCCATACAATGAGCAGTTCTTC. It is translated as CASLPDGLAPYNEQFF.

The chain uses TRBV6-6 and TRBJ1-2, with no clear D. The CDR3 consists of 15 residues. The V gene's germline CDR1 is MNHNY and CDR2 SVGAGI (reference sequence). Trimming removed 6 bases from V and 4 bases from J, with 18 bases in between. The CDR3 DNA reads as TGTGCCAGCAGCCCGAACTCCCAGGCCCCCTATGGCTACACCTTC. This sequence encodes CASSPNSQAPYGYTF.